This is a list of T cell receptor beta chains from one sample in a study of cytotoxic CD8 clonotypes in ibrutinib-treated CLL. Profiled with immunoSEQ multiplex PCR; TCRdb holds only in-frame clones, not every one. The sample has more than 85,000 clones, 75% to 80% seen once. The source was PBMCs, collected after 24 months of ibrutinib treatment. The receptors here all came from a human donor with chronic lymphocytic leukemia. CDR3s include the opening cysteine and the closing phenylalanine or tryptophan.

J gene | V gene | CDR3 length | CDR3 protein
TRBJ2-5 | TRBV4-1 | 14 | CASSPSGVAETQYF
TRBJ2-5 | TRBV6-9 | 16 | CASSYGASGGFPTQYF
TRBJ1-1 | TRBV30 | 16 | CAWSVGLAGSNTEAFF
TRBJ2-1 | TRBV2 | 17 | CASSPSSPLERVGEQFF
TRBJ2-7 | TRBV5-1 | 13 | CASSSVWRDEQYF
TRBJ2-7 | TRBV7-9 | 13 | CASRDGLSYEQYF
TRBJ2-7 | TRBV9 | 14 | CASSPAGGGHEQYF
TRBJ2-5 | TRBV6-5 | 16 | CASSYSGQAGSTAQYF
TRBJ2-3 | TRBV5-1 | 17 | CASSSTSGRPSTDTQYF
TRBJ2-3 | TRBV11-3 | 14 | CASSLDSRSDTQYF
TRBJ2-5 | TRBV7-3 | 17 | CASSSIPTSGPQETQYF
TRBJ1-1 | TRBV7-9 | 14 | CASSFWGRNTEAFF
TRBJ2-5 | TRBV9 | 16 | CASSVGTSGSKETQYF
TRBJ2-5 | TRBV5-1 | 17 | CASSQGLKTGARETQYF
TRBJ2-7 | TRBV28 | 14 | CASSLTGLSYEQYF
TRBJ2-2 | TRBV5-1 | 15 | CASRPGRTNTGELFF
TRBJ1-5 | TRBV7-2 | 13 | CASSLKSNQPQHF
TRBJ2-3 | TRBV5-1 | 13 | CASSLIVADTQYF
TRBJ2-7 | TRBV10-2 | 12 | CASSQQGVEQYF
TRBJ2-7 | TRBV6-1 | 14 | CASSTGTAGYEQYF
TRBJ2-7 | TRBV11-3 | 15 | CASSLGLAGVGEQYF
TRBJ2-5 | TRBV14 | 16 | CASSQENRDGAHFQYF
TRBJ2-7 | TRBV5-1 | 14 | CASSRTSGTYEQYF
TRBJ1-3 | TRBV6-1 | 16 | CASSEGLSRARNTIYF
TRBJ1-1 | TRBV7-2 | 13 | CASTTRRNTEAFF
TRBJ2-3 | TRBV29-1 | 12 | CSVKSNTDTQYF
TRBJ2-2 | TRBV11-2 | 19 | CASSSPRGGGSAGAGELFF
TRBJ2-3 | TRBV10-2 | 17 | CASSDPRTSGRKDTQYF
TRBJ1-2 | TRBV5-4 | 14 | CASSLSGQGDGYTF
TRBJ1-2 | TRBV28 | 17 | CASSRLRTGTLNYGYTF
TRBJ2-1 | TRBV6-7 | 15 | CASSYSSGGPNEQFF
TRBJ1-2 | TRBV7-2 | 12 | CASSFGGYGYTF
TRBJ1-2 | TRBV10-3 | 20 | CAISESPARGTGGPNYGYTF
TRBJ1-5 | TRBV7-2 | 14 | CASSLKSVRQPQHF
TRBJ2-6 | TRBV2 | 15 | CASRNGQVGANVLTF
TRBJ2-7 | TRBV6-6 | 15 | CASSAPGTVSYEQYF
TRBJ2-7 | TRBV5-1 | 15 | CASTENPGRSYEQYF
TRBJ1-2 | TRBV27 | 16 | CASSLRVPSQDYGYTF
TRBJ2-2 | TRBV4-2 | 16 | CASSLNRERAAGELFF
TRBJ2-5 | TRBV11-1 | 15 | CASSFNGAVGETQYF
TRBJ2-3 | TRBV15 | 17 | CATSRGGSQGSTDTQYF
TRBJ1-5 | TRBV11-3 | 16 | CASSLQGAYSNQPQHF
TRBJ2-5 | TRBV14 | 15 | CASSQFGAGRETQYF